This T cell receptor beta chain appears in the sequencing data of a study of T cell repertoires in cytomegalovirus infection. Study context: Shared public TCR beta signatures pointed to both CMV infection and a matching HLA type.

Overall study results and limits: The cumulative frequency of public TCR beta families distinguished individuals who carried CMV together with the relevant HLA. There were HLA-C-restricted CMV-specific TCR beta clonotypes dominating the ex vivo response.

This clonotype came up a few times. Its specificity is not known. MiXCR, applied by TCRdb to the reads, yields one record per CDR3 protein. This sample yields 480,000 or so distinct CDR3 sequences, of which about 10% are seen a single time; about 10% belongs to the top ten. V dropped 0 bases and J dropped 4 bases, with 1 base sitting between them. The CDR3 is 12 residues long. From germline, CDR1 is LGHDT and CDR2 YNNKEL (reference sequence). The source material was PBMCs. The sequence derives from a human donor in good health (CMV status not recorded). Some clones in this sample may be carry-over from other donors' samples. The chain employs TRBV3-1 and TRBJ2-1; D call uncertain. The CDR3 sequence: CASSQEYNEQFF. For the CDR3, the DNA is TGTGCCAGCAGCCAAGAATACAATGAGCAGTTCTTC.